Listed below are T cell receptor beta chains from one sample, sequenced in a study of blood T cells in healthy people across ages. TCRdb re-derived calls from the 5' RACE reads in MiXCR, one entry per CDR3 protein. In the table there are 1.8 million or so distinct CDR3 sequences, around 42% of which are singletons. Sequenced sample: blood. These receptor sequences come from a human donor in good health. The CDR3 runs from the conserved cysteine through the conserved F or W. The D gene is left open where the match is weak.

TRBV25-1	-	TRBJ1-6	CASSEYFVGFNSPLHF
TRBV24-1	-	TRBJ2-1	CATSGVSGAEQFF
TRBV4-2	-	TRBJ2-1	CASSQARGHSYNEQFF
TRBV7-2	-	TRBJ2-3	CASSLDGGLTDTQYF
TRBV4-3	-	TRBJ1-1	CASGPGLRNTEAFF
TRBV6-2/TRBV6-3	-	TRBJ2-1	CASSDSGGSEQFF
TRBV12-3/TRBV12-4	-	TRBJ2-2	CACSLQRGELFF
TRBV12-3/TRBV12-4	-	TRBJ2-5	CASSRDPWETQYF
TRBV12-3/TRBV12-4	-	TRBJ2-7	CASSLYDGTFSCEQYF
TRBV5-1	-	TRBJ1-2	CASSLAFGEVDGYTF
TRBV12-3/TRBV12-4	TRBD1	TRBJ2-6	CASSPTRDRRVGANVLTF
TRBV3-1	TRBD1	TRBJ1-5	CASSTGTVDQPQHF
TRBV7-9	-	TRBJ2-7	CASSQGTIPAYEQYF
TRBV20-1	-	TRBJ1-6	CSAPNRATLNSPLHF
TRBV5-1	-	TRBJ1-5	CASSLEVGGGNQPQHF
TRBV20-1	-	TRBJ2-7	CSANGRGQWSYEQYF
TRBV29-1	TRBD2	TRBJ2-3	CSALERGPASTDTQYF
TRBV20-1	-	TRBJ2-7	CSASSDSSYEQYF
TRBV7-2	-	TRBJ1-2	CASSLVNGDGYTF
TRBV24-1	-	TRBJ2-3	CATSRGDTQYF
TRBV29-1	-	TRBJ2-5	CSVALRVQETQYF
TRBV6-5	TRBD1	TRBJ1-2	CASSGRDRGYGYTF
TRBV29-1	-	TRBJ1-1	CSVAFEGDTEAFF
TRBV4-3	-	TRBJ1-2	CANSQDFMGGAGYTF
TRBV20-1	TRBD1	TRBJ2-1	CSATPGQDSYNEQFF
TRBV7-2	-	TRBJ2-7	CASSLVLANPSGQYF
TRBV7-6	-	TRBJ1-2	CASSPRGHQEYYTF
TRBV5-1	-	TRBJ2-7	CASSPNGGSYEQYF
TRBV28	TRBD1	TRBJ2-7	CASSLLRTGRSYEQYF
TRBV7-8	TRBD1	TRBJ1-5	CASSLGIRDSYQPQHF
TRBV2	-	TRBJ2-6	CASSDPGVSGANVLTF
TRBV5-1	-	TRBJ2-5	CASSFNGLGARETQYF
TRBV11-1	TRBD1	TRBJ1-1	CASSQYRGNTEAFF
TRBV11-2	-	TRBJ2-5	CASSLGSILQETQYF
TRBV6-5	-	TRBJ2-1	CASRARNNEQFF
TRBV7-2	-	TRBJ1-2	CASSLGGGSYGYTF
TRBV9	-	-	CASSVGDRLQETQFF
TRBV2	-	TRBJ2-6	CASSVGGGLTVVLTF
TRBV9	-	TRBJ1-2	CASSDGQVGYTF
TRBV4-2	-	TRBJ2-5	CASSQVTGGSTGETQYF
TRBV15	TRBD1	TRBJ1-2	CATSSGQGSIYGYTF
TRBV3-1	-	TRBJ1-2	CASSQADGYTF
TRBV29-1	-	TRBJ2-7	CSVEEWLGQEQYF
TRBV4-3	-	TRBJ1-2	CASSQKSTTVDYGYTF
TRBV3-1	-	TRBJ2-1	CASSSPGDSSYNEQFF
TRBV6-6	TRBD1	-	CASRTTMTGLGETQYF
TRBV19	-	TRBJ1-2	CASSDFEGRPTYGYTF
TRBV6-5	-	TRBJ2-3	CASSYEVTRGQTDTQYF
TRBV20-1	-	TRBJ2-1	CSAQSPRYDNEQFF
TRBV20-1	-	TRBJ1-4	CSASGTPNEKLFF
TRBV9	TRBD1	TRBJ1-2	CASTAGQGAPGYTF
TRBV7-2	-	TRBJ2-3	CASSLRYLARGTDTQYF
TRBV11-2	-	TRBJ1-1	CASSPLDWSGDTEAFF
TRBV4-1	TRBD1	TRBJ2-7	CASSQHGTAYEQYF